A selection of T cell receptor beta chains follows, all from one sample in a study of cytomegalovirus exposure and HLA in healthy donors. This table comes from immunoSEQ multiplex PCR, and its TCRdb copy is limited to in-frame clones, with some not included. The data contain 120,000 or so clones, 75% to 85% of them singletons. Sequenced: PBMCs. These receptors were collected from a woman between 50 and 59 years old in good health and CMV-seropositive. CDR3s include the opening cysteine and the closing phenylalanine or tryptophan. The D gene is left open where the match is weak. Clone size is given for some rows only: seen once, a few or many times, or a class if the clone is expanded.

clone_size j_call v_call d_call cdr3_aa cdr3_nt
- TRBJ2-4 TRBV4-1 TRBD2 CASSQGYRPGGNNIQYF TGCGCCAGCAGCCAAGGTTATAGACCCGGGGGGAATAACATTCAGTACTTC
few TRBJ2-1 TRBV13 TRBD2 CASSSISGGGSYNEQFF TGTGCCAGCAGCTCTATTAGCGGGGGTGGGTCCTACAATGAGCAGTTCTTC
once TRBJ2-7 TRBV6-1 TRBD1 CASSETRQGRDEQYF TGTGCCAGCAGTGAGACCCGACAGGGACGGGACGAGCAGTACTTC
- TRBJ2-1 TRBV7-3 - CASSRPEQFF TGTGCCAGCAGCCGTCCTGAACAGTTCTTC
- TRBJ2-2 TRBV7-2 TRBD2 CASSPWAGGRELFF TGTGCCAGCAGCCCGTGGGCGGGGGGGCGGGAGCTGTTTTTT
- TRBJ1-2 TRBV4-1 - CASSQEFTARYGYTF TGCGCCAGCAGCCAAGAATTTACAGCCCGCTATGGCTACACCTTC
- TRBJ1-1 TRBV19 TRBD1 CASSMGRQGNTEAFF TGTGCCAGTAGTATGGGACGACAGGGGAACACTGAAGCTTTCTTT
- TRBJ1-1 TRBV27 - CASKEGDTEAFF TGTGCCAGCAAAGAAGGGGACACTGAAGCTTTCTTT
- TRBJ1-5 TRBV11-2 - CASSLDPGSNQPQHF TGTGCCAGCAGCTTAGATCCCGGGAGCAATCAGCCCCAGCATTTT
- TRBJ2-6 TRBV27 - CASCPQETSGANVLTF TGTGCCAGCTGTCCCCAGGAAACCTCTGGGGCCAACGTCCTGACTTTC
- TRBJ2-3 TRBV19 - CASSSRGSPDTQYF TGTGCCAGTAGTTCCCGGGGGAGCCCGGATACGCAGTATTTT
many TRBJ2-7 TRBV7-2 TRBD2 CASSLYGLAGTYEQYF TGTGCCAGCAGCTTATACGGCCTAGCGGGCACCTACGAGCAGTACTTC
- TRBJ1-2 TRBV5-6 - CASSLEGANYGYTF TGTGCCAGCAGCTTGGAGGGAGCTAACTATGGCTACACCTTC
- TRBJ1-5 TRBV18 TRBD1 CASSRGQGSQPQHF TGTGCCAGCTCACGTGGACAGGGTAGTCAGCCCCAGCATTTT
- TRBJ1-3 TRBV5-6 - CASSLGARGNTIYF TGTGCCAGCAGCTTGGGGGCCCGTGGAAACACCATATATTTT
- TRBJ1-1 TRBV18 - CASSPRGGGTEAFF TGTGCCAGCTCACCACGGGGAGGGGGCACTGAAGCTTTCTTT
- TRBJ2-2 TRBV5-1 TRBD2 CASSLLGYRTSGSFTGELFF TGCGCCAGCAGCTTGTTGGGTTATCGGACTAGCGGGAGTTTCACCGGGGAGCTGTTTTTT
- TRBJ1-6 TRBV30 - CAWTVAVNSPLHF TGTGCCTGGACAGTCGCAGTAAATTCACCCCTCCACTTT
- TRBJ2-1 TRBV10-1 - CASSESRRSSNEQFF TGCGCCAGCAGTGAGTCGAGAAGGTCTAGCAATGAGCAGTTCTTC
once TRBJ1-2 TRBV10-3 TRBD1 CAISSGTGALYGYTF TGTGCCATCAGTTCCGGGACAGGTGCACTCTATGGCTACACCTTC
- TRBJ1-5 TRBV30 - CASSSQMGDQPQHF TGTGCCTCTTCGTCACAAATGGGCGATCAGCCCCAGCATTTT
- TRBJ2-7 TRBV7-9 - CASSPVAAASSYEQYF TGTGCCAGCAGCCCAGTAGCGGCAGCTAGCTCCTACGAGCAGTACTTC
- TRBJ1-6 TRBV5-6 - CASSLSGFSYNSPLHF TGTGCCAGCAGCTTGTCAGGGTTCTCCTATAATTCACCCCTCCACTTT
- TRBJ2-7 TRBV11-3 - CASSRTSFGVQYF TGTGCCAGCAGCCGTACTAGTTTCGGCGTGCAGTACTTC
- TRBJ2-1 TRBV30 TRBD2 CAWKRGGSPNEQFF TGTGCCTGGAAGCGGGGGGGTTCCCCCAATGAGCAGTTCTTC
- TRBJ2-3 TRBV29-1 TRBD2 CSAGPGGRAVTDTQYF TGCAGCGCCGGCCCTGGCGGGAGGGCCGTCACAGATACGCAGTATTTT
- TRBJ1-3 TRBV29-1 - CSVGLSSGNTIYF TGCAGCGTTGGCTTGAGCTCTGGAAACACCATATATTTT
- TRBJ2-1 TRBV29-1 - CSVRIPLGGATYNEQFF TGCAGCGTTAGGATTCCCCTTGGCGGCGCGACCTACAATGAGCAGTTCTTC
once TRBJ1-2 TRBV21-1 - CASSPDRGYGYTF TGTGCCAGCAGCCCGGACAGGGGGTATGGCTACACCTTC